These 12 T cell receptor beta chains share one sample of origin, sequenced in a study of control samples from healthy donors and cancer patients. Measured with immunoSEQ multiplex PCR; TCRdb has only the in-frame clones, and not every one. The data contain about 49,000 clones, around 90% of them singletons. The sequencing sample was made of PBMCs. Receptors were obtained from a man in his thirties or forties with colorectal cancer.

The CDR3 region is CASSPFGTEYRSPLHF. CDR3 in DNA: TGTGCCAGCAGCCCCTTCGGGACAGAGTATCGGTCACCCCTCCACTTT. The V and J genes are TRBV7-2 and TRBJ1-6, with 7 bases aligning to TRBD1. The CDR3 sequence is 16 residues long. Germline CDR1 is SGHTA and CDR2 is FQGNSA. The junction had 14 bases not matched to a gene; V was cut back by 5 bases and J by 10 bases. Looking up the rest from reference TRBV7-2 and TRBJ1-6 gives the full variable domain: GAGVSQSPSNKVTEKGKDVELRCDPISGHTALYWYRQSLGQGLEFLIYFQGNSAPDKSGLPSDRFSAERTGGSVSTLTIQRTQQEDSAVYLCASSPFGTEYRSPLHFGNGTRLTVT.

This chain links TRBV7-2 with TRBJ2-3; 7 bases line up with TRBD2. Germline V CDR1 and CDR2: SGHTA, FQGNSA. V lost 1 base and J lost 8; bases outside the gene matches: 6. The CDR3 is 14 amino acids. This chain's CDR3 is CASSLGLAGATQYF. The CDR3 DNA reads TGTGCCAGCAGCTTAGGACTAGCAGGAGCTACGCAGTATTTT.

The chain has TRBV29-1 and TRBJ2-2; D is possibly TRBD1 or TRBD2 (6 bases each). Germline CDR1 and CDR2: SQVTM and ANQGSEA. This CDR3 is built from 14 residues. The V end lost 3 bases, the J end lost 5 bases, and 13 bases lay between the germline ends. CDR3 in amino acids: CSVEGGAGTGELFF. For the CDR3, the DNA is TGCAGCGTTGAGGGGGGCGCGGGGACCGGGGAGCTGTTTTTT.

This chain uses TRBV4-1 with TRBJ1-6; D possibly corresponds to TRBD1 (6 bases). This CDR3 region has 15 residues. Germline V gene sequence: CDR1 MGHRA, CDR2 YSYEKL. V gave up 3 bases and J gave up 10 bases, with 16 bases separating them. In DNA, the CDR3 is TGCGCCAGCAGCCAGGACAGTTTGGGAGGCTCACCCCTCCACTTT. Encoded protein: CASSQDSLGGSPLHF.

Details on this clone: Germline and junction disagree at one end, which may indicate a read error. At the DNA level, this CDR3 is encoded by other sequences in the same sample as well. J is TRBJ2-2 and V is TRBV19, with 8 bases lining up with TRBD1. CDR1 is LNHDA, CDR2 SQIVND, per germline (reference sequence). The CDR3 totals 16 residues. The CDR3 DNA is TGTGCCAGTAGTACGGCAGGGGGCGGAGGCACCGGGGAGTTGTTTTTT. Amino acid sequence: CASSTAGGGGTGELFF.

The V call is TRBV21-1, the J call TRBJ2-1; the table's TRBD2 call for D was not verified on the DNA. TRBV21-1 is annotated as a pseudogene. The CDR3 length is 15 residues. The CDR3 loop is CALLKGSGGSNEQFF. The CDR3 DNA follows: TGTGCCCTCCTAAAAGGTAGCGGGGGTAGTAATGAGCAGTTCTTC.

A few counts support this clone. The chain has TRBV12-2 and TRBJ2-7; the DNA was not used to check the table's D call, TRBD1. TRBV12-2 is deemed a pseudogene. This CDR3 has 18 residues. The CDR3 coding sequence is TGTGCAAGTCGTTTCACCGCAGGGGGCGACATCATACGATACGAGCAGTACGTC. Translation gives CASRFTAGGDIIRYEQYV.

This rearrangement joins TRBV7-8 to TRBJ2-1; tentative D call: TRBD2 (6 bases). Germline V CDR1 and CDR2: SGHVS, FQNEAQ. V gave up 2 bases and J gave up 7 bases, with 9 bases separating them. There are 13 residues in the CDR3. CDR3 residues: CASSLIGGNEQFF. In nucleotides, the CDR3 is TGTGCCAGCAGCTTAATTGGGGGGAATGAGCAGTTCTTC.

In this sample, this clone turned up once. The V and J genes are TRBV27 and TRBJ2-1; D may be TRBD1 or TRBD2 (6 bases each). CDR1 is MNHEY and CDR2 is SMNVEV in the germline V gene (reference sequence). This CDR3 comprises 16 residues. V was shortened by 7 bases and J by 0 bases, with 16 bases between the two germline ends. CDR3 coding DNA: TGTGCCAGCAAAGGATTAGGGGGGATCTCCTACAATGAGCAGTTCTTC. The encoded protein is CASKGLGGISYNEQFF.

This sequence joins TRBV7-2 and TRBJ1-1; 10 nucleotides align to TRBD1. V shed 0 bases, J shed 8 bases, and the junction held 3 bases outside the gene matches. Per germline, CDR1 SGHTA and CDR2 FQGNSA. There are 14 residues in the CDR3. CDR3 coding DNA: TGTGCCAGCAGCTTAGCGGGACAGGGGACCGAAGCTTTCTTT. Translating gives CASSLAGQGTEAFF.

The rearrangement joins TRBV6-5 to TRBJ2-3, with D possibly TRBD2 on 6 matching bases. There are 13 residues in the CDR3. Deletions cut 5 bases from V and 2 bases from J, with 8 bases between. Per germline, CDR1 MNHEY and CDR2 SVGAGI. CDR3: CASSRDFTDTQYF. The CDR3 region has the DNA TGTGCCAGCAGTAGGGACTTCACAGATACGCAGTATTTT.

V is TRBV15 and J is TRBJ1-5; 9 bases are shared with TRBD1. The ends lost 0 bases at V and 4 bases at J; junction bases unmatched: 7. Germline V lookup: CDR1 LNHNV, CDR2 YYDKDF (reference sequence). This CDR3 has 17 residues. Written as DNA, the CDR3 is TGTGCCACCAGCAGAGATCTCACAGGGGGCCTTAATCAGCCCCAGCATTTT. Its translation is CATSRDLTGGLNQPQHF.